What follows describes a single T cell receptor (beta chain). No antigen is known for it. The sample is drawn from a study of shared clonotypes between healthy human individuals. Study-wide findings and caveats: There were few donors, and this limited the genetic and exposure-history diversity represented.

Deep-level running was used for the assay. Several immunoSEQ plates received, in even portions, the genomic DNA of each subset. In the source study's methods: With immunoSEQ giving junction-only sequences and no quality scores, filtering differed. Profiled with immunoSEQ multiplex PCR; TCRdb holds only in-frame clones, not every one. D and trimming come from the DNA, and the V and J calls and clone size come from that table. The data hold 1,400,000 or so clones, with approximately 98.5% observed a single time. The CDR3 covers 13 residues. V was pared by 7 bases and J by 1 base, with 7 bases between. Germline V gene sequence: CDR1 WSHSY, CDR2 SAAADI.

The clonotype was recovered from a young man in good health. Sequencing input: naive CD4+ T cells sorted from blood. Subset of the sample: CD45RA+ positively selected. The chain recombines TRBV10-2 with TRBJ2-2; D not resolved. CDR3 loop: CASIGRNTGELFF. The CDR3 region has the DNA TGCGCCAGCATCGGTAGGAACACCGGGGAGCTGTTTTTT.